The 29 T cell receptor beta chains below were found in one sample sequenced in a study of Tregs in tolerant kidney transplant recipients. Clones were sequenced by immunoSEQ multiplex PCR, and TCRdb holds only the in-frame ones, with some missing. The table records fewer than 80,000 clones, more than 95% of them present only once. The sequencing here drew on CD4+ T cells from blood, taken before the transplant. The receptors come from a human donor who received a combined kidney and bone marrow transplant.

CDR3 sequence (DNA): TGCGCCAGCAGCCGAGATAGCGGGGGGGAGGGTACGCAGTATTTT. This codes for CASSRDSGGEGTQYF. The chain joins TRBV4-3 to TRBJ2-3; 11 bases are shared with TRBD2. CDR1 and CDR2 (germline): LGHNA, YSLEER. CDR3 size: 15 residues. Trimming at V came to 4 bases and at J to 8 bases, leaving 8 bases not matched to a gene.

V is TRBV7-3 and J is TRBJ2-1; 10 bases are shared with TRBD1. CDR1 and CDR2 (germline): SGHTA, FQGTGA. The CDR3 totals 15 residues. J gave up 7 bases and V 1 base, and 4 bases lay outside the gene matches. The CDR3 sequence: CASSLRGTGENEQFF. The DNA of the CDR3 is TGTGCCAGCAGCTTAAGGGGGACAGGGGAAAATGAGCAGTTCTTC.

The genes are TRBV5-1 and TRBJ2-1; 13 positions agree with TRBD2. CDR1 and CDR2 from the germline V gene are SGHRS and YFSETQ. This CDR3 region has 16 residues. Trimming at V came to 0 bases and at J to 8 bases, leaving 5 bases not matched to a gene. Here the CDR3 reads CASSLVRTSGRHEQFF. The CDR3 region has the DNA TGCGCCAGCAGCTTGGTGAGGACTAGCGGGAGACATGAGCAGTTCTTC.

This rearrangement joins TRBV18 to TRBJ2-7, with TRBD2 matching over 7 bases. The CDR3 is 15 amino acids. V lost 2 bases and J lost 4; bases outside the gene matches: 8. Germline values: CDR1 KGHSH, CDR2 LQKENI. The CDR3 DNA follows: TGTGCCAGCTCACCAGCTGGACCTAGCGGTTACGAGCAGTACTTC. Protein: CASSPAGPSGYEQYF.

This clone occurred once. The chain's CDR3 is CASSFRRTASYEQYF. CDR3 sequence (DNA): TGTGCCAGCAGCTTCCGTCGGACAGCCTCCTACGAGCAGTACTTC. The chain employs TRBV7-2 and TRBJ2-7; D may be TRBD1 (6 bases). From germline, CDR1 is SGHTA and CDR2 FQGNSA. There are 15 residues in the CDR3. Trimming removed 3 bases from V and 0 bases from J, with 12 bases in between.

The rearrangement joins TRBV7-2 to TRBJ2-1, with 7 bases identical to TRBD2. The V and J ends lost 5 bases and 10 bases, in that order; junction bases with no gene match: 8. The CDR3 has 13 residues. Germline V gene sequence: CDR1 SGHTA, CDR2 FQGNSA. Here the CDR3 reads CASSPGLGLEQFF. The CDR3 DNA reads as TGTGCCAGCAGCCCAGGACTAGGTCTCGAGCAGTTCTTC. The variable domain in full, with the rest retrieved from reference TRBV7-2 and TRBJ2-1, is GAGVSQSPSNKVTEKGKDVELRCDPISGHTALYWYRQSLGQGLEFLIYFQGNSAPDKSGLPSDRFSAERTGGSVSTLTIQRTQQEDSAVYLCASSPGLGLEQFFGPGTRLTVL.

The V and J genes are TRBV5-1 and TRBJ2-2; 9 positions match TRBD1. The CDR3 contains 18 residues. Germline CDR1 is SGHRS and CDR2 is YFSETQ. V was clipped by 0 bases and J by 4 bases; unmatched bases: 10. The CDR3 is CASSLAPPGQGGTGELFF. The CDR3 nucleotides are TGCGCCAGCAGCTTGGCCCCCCCGGGACAGGGCGGCACCGGGGAGCTGTTTTTT.

The chain recombines TRBV10-1 with TRBJ2-4; the D gene is possibly TRBD2 (6 bases). The CDR3 has 17 amino acids. The germline V gene encodes CDR1 WNHNN and CDR2 SYGVQD (reference sequence). Trimming left V 0 bases short and J 9 bases short, with 21 bases between. The CDR3 DNA reads as TGCGCCAGCAGTGAGTCGATGGAGCGGGCCACTTATATCATTCAGTACTTC. Its translation: CASSESMERATYIIQYF.

The V gene is TRBV11-2, the J gene TRBJ2-7, with 12 bases that match TRBD1. This CDR3 has 14 residues. After removal of 5 bases from V and 4 bases from J, the junction contained 3 bases not matched to a gene. In germline, CDR1 is SGHAT, CDR2 FQNNGV. The CDR3 is CASSVGQGAYEQYF. The CDR3 DNA is TGTGCCAGCAGCGTGGGACAGGGGGCGTACGAGCAGTACTTC.

This chain uses TRBV5-1 with TRBJ2-5; possibly TRBD1 for D (6 bases). The CDR3 contains 16 residues. Between the trimmed V and J ends, which lost 1 base and 3 bases, there was a span of 16 bases. The germline CDR1 and CDR2 sequences are SGHRS and YFSETQ. The DNA for the CDR3 is TGCGCCAGCAGCTTGACAGGGAACGAGGGGGAAGAGACCCAGTACTTC. Amino acids: CASSLTGNEGEETQYF.

J is TRBJ2-7 and V is TRBV5-6; D is unclear. The CDR3 spans 11 residues. Germline loops: CDR1 SGHDT, CDR2 YYEEEE. V dropped 3 bases and J dropped 3 bases, with 4 bases sitting between them. In DNA form, the CDR3 reads TGTGCCAGCAGCTACGGCTACGAGCAGTACTTC. This codes for CASSYGYEQYF.

The CDR3 DNA sequence: TGTGCCAGCAGCCAAGAACGGGGGAGGTTTGGCTACACCTTC. This translates into CASSQERGRFGYTF. V gene TRBV4-2 combines with J gene TRBJ1-2; a weak D match, TRBD1 (5 bases). The germline gives CDR1 LGHNA, CDR2 YNFKEQ. The CDR3 runs 14 residues. Trimming took 0 bases from V and 7 from J, leaving 12 bases between them.

This chain uses TRBV11-3 with TRBJ2-7; 10 nucleotides match TRBD2. Germline values: CDR1 SGHNT, CDR2 YENEEA. This CDR3 has 15 residues. V was pared by 2 bases and J by 3 bases, with 4 bases of the junction left unmatched. CDR3 bases: TGTGCCAGCAGCTTATTAGCGGGGGGTCTCTACGAGCAGTACTTC. It is translated as CASSLLAGGLYEQYF. The full variable domain, with the rest looked up from reference TRBV11-3 and TRBJ2-7, is EAGVVQSPRYKIIEKKQPVAFWCNPISGHNTLYWYLQNLGQGPELLIRYENEEAVDDSQLPKDRFSAERLKGVDSTLKIQPAELGDSAVYLCASSLLAGGLYEQYFGPGTRLTVT.

The chain links TRBV28 to TRBJ2-7; 8 bases line up with TRBD1. Per germline, CDR1 MDHEN and CDR2 SYDVKM. V dropped 6 bases and J dropped 2; count of bases not matched to a gene: 9. The CDR3 contains 15 residues. In DNA, the CDR3 is TGTGCCAGCAGCGACTCCGGGACAGGACCCTACGAGCAGTACTTC. It yields the protein CASSDSGTGPYEQYF.

The chain recombines TRBV7-2 with TRBJ2-7; 12 bases map to TRBD1. After removal of 3 bases from V and 5 bases from J, the junction contained 11 bases not matched to a gene. The CDR3 is 17 amino acids. CDR1 SGHTA and CDR2 FQGNSA come from the germline V gene. CDR3 protein: CASSFPTGTGGLNEQYF. The CDR3 DNA reads as TGTGCCAGCAGCTTCCCCACCGGGACAGGGGGCCTGAACGAGCAGTACTTC. The full variable domain, completed using reference TRBV7-2 and TRBJ2-7, is GAGVSQSPSNKVTEKGKDVELRCDPISGHTALYWYRQSLGQGLEFLIYFQGNSAPDKSGLPSDRFSAERTGGSVSTLTIQRTQQEDSAVYLCASSFPTGTGGLNEQYFGPGTRLTVT.

This clone was recorded only once. This chain links TRBV11-3 with TRBJ1-2; unclear D gene. This CDR3 is built from 13 residues. The germline gives CDR1 SGHNT, CDR2 YENEEA. V was shortened by 4 bases and J by 2 bases, with 8 bases between the two germline ends. The CDR3 sequence is CASSSPANYGYTF. The CDR3 DNA reads TGTGCCAGCAGCTCCCCCGCGAACTATGGCTACACCTTC.

The chain carries TRBV5-4 and TRBJ2-1; 14 bases are a match to TRBD2. Germline lookup yields CDR1 SGHNT and CDR2 YYREEE (reference sequence). The trim removed 0 bases at V and 8 bases at J, leaving 7 bases unmatched. The CDR3 spans 17 residues. CDR3 sequence reads: CASSLAVTSGGAHEQFF. In DNA, the CDR3 is TGTGCCAGCAGCTTGGCCGTGACTAGCGGGGGGGCACATGAGCAGTTCTTC. The full variable domain, with the rest looked up from reference TRBV5-4 and TRBJ2-1, is ETGVTQSPTHLIKTRGQQVTLRCSSQSGHNTVSWYQQALGQGPQFIFQYYREEENGRGNFPPRFSGLQFPNYSSELNVNALELDDSALYLCASSLAVTSGGAHEQFFGPGTRLTVL.

This chain links TRBV19 with TRBJ2-2, with 9 bases lining up with TRBD1. V lost 1 base, J lost 3 bases, and 6 bases stayed unmatched. Looked up from germline, CDR1 is LNHDA and CDR2 is SQIVND (reference sequence). The CDR3 covers 17 residues. The CDR3 region has the DNA TGTGCCAGTAGTATAGGGGGGACAGGGAGCCACACCGGGGAGCTGTTTTTT. It codes for CASSIGGTGSHTGELFF.

The V and J genes are TRBV6-5 and TRBJ1-2, with 8 bases identical to TRBD1. Trimming took 5 bases from V and 8 from J; bases not matched to a gene: 10. Germline V gene lookup returns CDR1 MNHEY and CDR2 SVGAGI. CDR3 length: 14 residues. Here the CDR3 DNA reads TGTGCCAGCAGTCCGTGGACAGGGCTACAGGGCTACACCTTC. Its protein product is CASSPWTGLQGYTF.

The chain combines TRBV6-5 with TRBJ1-1, with 7 bases aligning to TRBD1. The CDR3 is made up of 15 amino acids. The V gene's germline CDR1 is MNHEY and CDR2 SVGAGI. Trimming removed 0 bases from V and 3 bases from J; junction bases left unmatched: 4. The DNA of the CDR3 is TGTGCCAGCAGTTACTCGTGGCAGGGGGACACTGAAGCTTTCTTT. This gives the protein CASSYSWQGDTEAFF.

The chain is built from TRBV7-2 and TRBJ1-5; 12 bases match TRBD1. Trimming removed 2 bases from V and 6 bases from J; junction bases left unmatched: 5. CDR1 and CDR2 (germline): SGHTA, FQGNSA. The length of the CDR3 is 16 residues. For the CDR3, the DNA is TGTGCCAGCAGCTTACTGCCGGGACAGGGGGCTCAGCCCCAGCATTTT. It specifies CASSLLPGQGAQPQHF.

The chain uses TRBV27 and TRBJ1-2; tentatively, D is TRBD1 (6 bases). Trimming pared 2 bases from V and 7 bases from J, leaving 11 bases between. From germline, CDR1 is MNHEY and CDR2 SMNVEV (reference sequence). The length of the CDR3 is 13 residues. CDR3 bases: TGTGCCAGCAGTTTAAGCCCAGGGGTTGGCTACACCTTC. This translates into CASSLSPGVGYTF.

CDR3 loop: CASSLMGSGEFF. The CDR3 bases are TGTGCCAGCAGCTTGATGGGTTCCGGAGAGTTCTTC. The genes are TRBV5-4 and TRBJ2-1; D gene unclear. CDR3 length: 12 residues. With 1 base removed from V and 14 bases from J, the gap between germline ends came to 13 bases. CDR1 and CDR2 from the germline V gene are SGHNT and YYREEE (reference sequence).

This clone was observed once. The J gene is TRBJ1-2, the V gene TRBV4-3; D is unresolved. Trimming removed 3 bases at V and 5 bases at J, with 28 bases between. CDR1 is LGHNA and CDR2 is YSLEER in the germline V gene. The CDR3 runs to 19 residues. The CDR3 reads CASSHRSRGTALGVYGYTF. In DNA, the CDR3 is TGCGCCAGCAGCCACCGGTCGCGTGGCACCGCACTAGGAGTTTATGGCTACACCTTC.

The chain joins TRBV7-2 to TRBJ1-5; D not resolved. CDR1 and CDR2 (germline): SGHTA, FQGNSA. V lost 5 bases, J lost 11 bases, and 16 bases lay in between. The CDR3 has 13 residues. This CDR3 reads CASSQSPIATQHF. The CDR3 DNA reads TGTGCCAGCAGCCAATCCCCTATAGCGACCCAGCATTTT. The full variable domain, rest sourced from reference TRBV7-2 and TRBJ1-5, is GAGVSQSPSNKVTEKGKDVELRCDPISGHTALYWYRQSLGQGLEFLIYFQGNSAPDKSGLPSDRFSAERTGGSVSTLTIQRTQQEDSAVYLCASSQSPIATQHFGDGTRLSIL.

This sequence joins TRBV12-2 and TRBJ2-2; the D segment call TRBD1 is taken from the table without a DNA check. TRBV12-2 is noted as a pseudogene. CDR3 length: 18 residues. DNA for the CDR3: TGTGCAAGTCGCCACGACGAACAAGAGGGGGCGAACACCGGGGAGCTGTTTTTT. This encodes CASRHDEQEGANTGELFF.

The chain carries TRBV6-8 and TRBJ2-7; no clear D gene. Per germline, CDR1 MNHGY and CDR2 SAAAGT. The CDR3 sequence is 11 residues long. V was trimmed by 8 bases and J by 2 bases, leaving 7 bases between them. The CDR3 sequence: CASPQTYEQYF. CDR3 sequence (DNA): TGTGCCAGCCCCCAAACCTACGAGCAGTACTTC.

The chain recombines TRBV4-1 with TRBJ1-2; D might be TRBD1 (5 bases). Germline V lookup: CDR1 MGHRA, CDR2 YSYEKL. The V end was cut by 1 base, the J end by 5 bases, with 14 bases between. This CDR3 has 15 amino acids. The CDR3 nucleotides are TGCGCCAGCAGCCAAGGTGGGGCAGGCCCTTATGGCTACACCTTC. Its translation is CASSQGGAGPYGYTF.

The chain carries TRBV7-2 and TRBJ2-3; D uncertain. The CDR3 is 14 amino acids. Germline lookup yields CDR1 SGHTA and CDR2 FQGNSA. V dropped 3 bases and J dropped 4 bases, with 11 bases sitting between them. CDR3 nucleotides: TGTGCCAGCAGCTTTACCCGCCGGGCAGATACGCAGTATTTT. Residues: CASSFTRRADTQYF. Full variable domain (remainder filled in from reference TRBV7-2 and TRBJ2-3): GAGVSQSPSNKVTEKGKDVELRCDPISGHTALYWYRQSLGQGLEFLIYFQGNSAPDKSGLPSDRFSAERTGGSVSTLTIQRTQQEDSAVYLCASSFTRRADTQYFGPGTRLTVL.